These T cell receptor beta chains were read from a single sample in a study of blood T cell repertoires in COVID-19. The table came from immunoSEQ multiplex PCR; TCRdb's copy has only in-frame clones and leaves some out. The repertoire has roughly 110,000 clones, 84% of them found once; the top ten carry around 4.2%. Specimen: peripheral blood. These receptors all come from a human donor in a cohort sampled during active COVID-19. The conserved cysteine and the conserved F or W are not part of the CDR3 here. Each record gives: V gene, CDR3 protein.

v_gene: TRBV5-8
CDR3aa: ASSLKGGSGYEQY

v_gene: TRBV7-8
CDR3aa: ASNPRGPIADTQY

v_gene: TRBV5-1
CDR3aa: ASSWGSGEGGTQY

v_gene: TRBV7-3
CDR3aa: ASSLNPGLGPYNEQF

v_gene: TRBV7-8
CDR3aa: ASRDSLNTEAF

v_gene: TRBV19
CDR3aa: ASSILGDTQPQH

v_gene: TRBV24-1
CDR3aa: ATSYSGEITDTQY

v_gene: TRBV5-4
CDR3aa: ASSLGGTATEAF

v_gene: TRBV5-5
CDR3aa: ASSSDRARNTIY

v_gene: TRBV3-1/TRBV3-2
CDR3aa: ASSQDPSGRKETQY

v_gene: TRBV7-7
CDR3aa: ASSSKGQQETQY

v_gene: TRBV7-9
CDR3aa: ASSLGGSLSNQPQH

v_gene: TRBV11-2
CDR3aa: ASSLDYRDYRNTIY

v_gene: TRBV5-6
CDR3aa: ASSLDLPYEQY

v_gene: TRBV6-6
CDR3aa: ASRPLGGEVETQY

v_gene: TRBV3-1/TRBV3-2
CDR3aa: ASSPPAGTSGRNEQY

v_gene: TRBV3-1/TRBV3-2
CDR3aa: ASRESGPGGGELF

v_gene: TRBV11-3
CDR3aa: ASSAGQYGYT

v_gene: TRBV6-5
CDR3aa: ASSYAPGGQYGYT

v_gene: TRBV7-9
CDR3aa: ASSPNTGPNQPQH

v_gene: TRBV19
CDR3aa: ASSWQGNGYT

v_gene: TRBV21-1
CDR3aa: ASSTGPHMNTEAF

v_gene: TRBV5-1
CDR3aa: ASSLGLAGGVEQF

v_gene: TRBV7-9
CDR3aa: ASSPGDNSPLH